Sequencing of this T cell receptor beta chain was carried out in a study of Ad26.COV2.S vaccination and SARS-CoV-2 variants. TCRdb's table, derived via immunoSEQ multiplex PCR, lists solely in-frame clones and lacks some. The data contain about 350,000 clones, about 89% of them seen just once; the ten biggest clones take up around 5.3%. Specified treatment: 19 received Ad26.COV2.S at low or high dose, single or two shots; several received placebo; per-sample allocation not given. Sample collection was performed on day 63 after the first vaccine or placebo injection. This adult donor, from Boston, was 18-55 years old. To note about this clone: What it binds is unknown.

Study findings and constraints: Spike-specific TCR breadth was greater in vaccine than placebo recipients. There was a possibility that the TCR breadth and depth analyses underestimated total T cell responses.

This sequence was found in a person aged 18 to 59 who received the Ad26.COV2.S COVID-19 vaccine or a placebo. Sample: peripheral blood, taken in a trial of Ad26.COV2.S vaccine versus placebo.

The chain's CDR3 is CASSLDILGGKNTEAFF. The CDR3 region has the DNA TGTGCCAGCAGCTTAGATATCTTGGGCGGGAAGAACACTGAAGCTTTCTTT. The rearrangement uses TRBV11-3 and TRBJ1-1; D is ambiguous. V was pared by 0 bases and J by 1 base, with 15 bases between. Germline V gene data show CDR1 as SGHNT and CDR2 as YENEEA. The CDR3 is 17 amino acids. The whole variable domain, remainder taken from reference TRBV11-3 and TRBJ1-1, is EAGVVQSPRYKIIEKKQPVAFWCNPISGHNTLYWYLQNLGQGPELLIRYENEEAVDDSQLPKDRFSAERLKGVDSTLKIQPAELGDSAVYLCASSLDILGGKNTEAFFGQGTRLTVV.